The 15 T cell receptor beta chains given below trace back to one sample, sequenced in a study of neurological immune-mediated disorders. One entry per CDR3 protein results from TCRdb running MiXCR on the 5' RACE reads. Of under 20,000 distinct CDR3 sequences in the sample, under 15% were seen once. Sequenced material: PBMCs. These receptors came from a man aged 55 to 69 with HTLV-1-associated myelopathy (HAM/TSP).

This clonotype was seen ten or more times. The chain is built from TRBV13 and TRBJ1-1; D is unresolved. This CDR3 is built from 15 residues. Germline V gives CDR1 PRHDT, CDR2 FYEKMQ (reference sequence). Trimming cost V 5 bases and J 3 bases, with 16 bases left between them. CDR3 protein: CASSHETEVHTEAFF. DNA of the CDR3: TGTGCCAGCAGCCACGAGACGGAGGTACACACTGAAGCTTTCTTT. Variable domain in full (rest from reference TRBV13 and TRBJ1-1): AAGVIQSPRHLIKEKRETATLKCYPIPRHDTVYWYQQGPGQDPQFLISFYEKMQSDKGSIPDRFSAQQFSDYHSELNMSSLELGDSALYFCASSHETEVHTEAFFGQGTRLTVV.

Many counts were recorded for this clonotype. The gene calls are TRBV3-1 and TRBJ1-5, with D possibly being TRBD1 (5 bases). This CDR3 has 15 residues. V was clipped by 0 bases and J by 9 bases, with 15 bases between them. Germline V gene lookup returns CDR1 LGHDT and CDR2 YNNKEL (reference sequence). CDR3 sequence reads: CASSQDMMGQRPQHF. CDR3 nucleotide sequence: TGTGCCAGCAGCCAAGACATGATGGGGCAGCGGCCCCAGCATTTT.

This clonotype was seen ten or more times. The DNA for the CDR3 is TGCAGTGCTCCCGGGCGGGCGGTGGGGCCCGGAAACACCATATATTTT. Amino acids: CSAPGRAVGPGNTIYF. This chain links TRBV20-1 with TRBJ1-3; maybe TRBD1 (5 bases). This CDR3 contains 16 residues. CDR1 is DFQATT, CDR2 SNEGSKA, per germline (reference sequence). V was clipped by 5 bases and J by 4 bases, with 21 bases between them.

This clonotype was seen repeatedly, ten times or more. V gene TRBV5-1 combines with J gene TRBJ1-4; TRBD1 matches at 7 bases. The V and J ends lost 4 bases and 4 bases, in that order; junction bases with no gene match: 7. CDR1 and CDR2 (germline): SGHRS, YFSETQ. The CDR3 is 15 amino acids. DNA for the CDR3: TGCGCCAGCAGCGGCACAGGGGAGAGTAATGAAAAACTGTTTTTT. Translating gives CASSGTGESNEKLFF.

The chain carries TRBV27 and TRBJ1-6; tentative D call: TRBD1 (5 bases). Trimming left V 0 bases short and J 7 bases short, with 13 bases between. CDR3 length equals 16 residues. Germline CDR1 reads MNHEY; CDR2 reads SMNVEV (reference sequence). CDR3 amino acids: CASSLSAGTPNSPLHF. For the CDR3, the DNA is TGTGCCAGCAGTTTATCGGCCGGGACGCCGAATTCACCCCTCCACTTT.

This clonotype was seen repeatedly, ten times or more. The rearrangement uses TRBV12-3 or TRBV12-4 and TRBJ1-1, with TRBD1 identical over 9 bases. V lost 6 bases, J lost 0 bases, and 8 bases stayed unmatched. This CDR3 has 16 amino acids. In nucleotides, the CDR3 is TGTGCCAGCAGATTACAGGGGGCTCGTCTGAACACTGAAGCTTTCTTT. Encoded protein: CASRLQGARLNTEAFF.

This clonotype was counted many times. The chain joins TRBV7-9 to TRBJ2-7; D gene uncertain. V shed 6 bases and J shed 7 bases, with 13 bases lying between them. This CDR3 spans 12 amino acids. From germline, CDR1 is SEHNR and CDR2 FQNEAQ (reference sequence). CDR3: CASSLSDGEQYF. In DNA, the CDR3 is TGTGCCAGCAGTCTGTCGGACGGAGAGCAGTACTTC.

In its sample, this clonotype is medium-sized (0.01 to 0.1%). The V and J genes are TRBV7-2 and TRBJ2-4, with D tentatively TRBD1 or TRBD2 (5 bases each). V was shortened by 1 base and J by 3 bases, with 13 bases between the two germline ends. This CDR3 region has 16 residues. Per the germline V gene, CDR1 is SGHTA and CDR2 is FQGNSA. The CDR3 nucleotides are TGTGCCAGCAGCTTAGGTTTAGGTGGGGGCAAAAACATTCAGTACTTC. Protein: CASSLGLGGGKNIQYF.

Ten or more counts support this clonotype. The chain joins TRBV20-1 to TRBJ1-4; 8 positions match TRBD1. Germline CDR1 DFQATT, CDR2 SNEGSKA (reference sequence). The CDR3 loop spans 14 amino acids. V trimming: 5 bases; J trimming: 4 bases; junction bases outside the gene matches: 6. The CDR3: CSASQGARNEKLFF. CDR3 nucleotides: TGCAGTGCTTCTCAGGGGGCGCGTAATGAAAAACTGTTTTTT.

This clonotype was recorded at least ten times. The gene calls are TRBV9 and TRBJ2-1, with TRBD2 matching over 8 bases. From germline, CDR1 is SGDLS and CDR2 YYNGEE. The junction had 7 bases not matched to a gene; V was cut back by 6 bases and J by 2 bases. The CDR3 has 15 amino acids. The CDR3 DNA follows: TGTGCCAGCACGAGGACGGGGGGGGCCTACAATGAGCAGTTCTTC. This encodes CASTRTGGAYNEQFF.

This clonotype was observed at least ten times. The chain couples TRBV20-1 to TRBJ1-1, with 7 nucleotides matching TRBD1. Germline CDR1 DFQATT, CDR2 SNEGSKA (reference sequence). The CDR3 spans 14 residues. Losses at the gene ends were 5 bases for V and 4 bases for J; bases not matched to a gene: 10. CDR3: CSASQNRGGTEAFF. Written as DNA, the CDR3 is TGCAGTGCTTCACAAAACAGGGGAGGCACTGAAGCTTTCTTT.

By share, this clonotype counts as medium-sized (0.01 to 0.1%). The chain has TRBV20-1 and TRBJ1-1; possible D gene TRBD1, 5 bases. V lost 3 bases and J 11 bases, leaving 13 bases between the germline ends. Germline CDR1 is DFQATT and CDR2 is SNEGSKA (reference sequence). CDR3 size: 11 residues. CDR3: CSASGQAGAFF. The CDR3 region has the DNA TGCAGTGCTAGCGGCCAGGCAGGGGCTTTCTTT.

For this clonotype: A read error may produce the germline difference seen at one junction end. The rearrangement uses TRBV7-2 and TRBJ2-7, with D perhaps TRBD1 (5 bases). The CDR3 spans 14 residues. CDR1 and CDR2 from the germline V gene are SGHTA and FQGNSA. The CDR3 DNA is TGTGTCAGCAGCTTCGACAGATACTCCTACGAGCTGTACTTC. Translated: CVSSFDRYSYELYF.

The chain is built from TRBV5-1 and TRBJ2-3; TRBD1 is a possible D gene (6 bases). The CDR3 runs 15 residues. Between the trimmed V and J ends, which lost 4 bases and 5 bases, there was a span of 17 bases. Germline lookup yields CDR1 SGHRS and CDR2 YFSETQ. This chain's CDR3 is CASSIPSGGKDTQYF. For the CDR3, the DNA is TGCGCCAGCAGCATACCTAGTGGGGGCAAAGATACGCAGTATTTT.

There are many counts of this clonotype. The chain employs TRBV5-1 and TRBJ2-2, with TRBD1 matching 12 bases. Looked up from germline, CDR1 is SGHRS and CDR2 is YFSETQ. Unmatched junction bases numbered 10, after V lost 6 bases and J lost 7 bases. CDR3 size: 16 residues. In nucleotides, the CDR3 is TGCGCCAGCAACGAGGGGACAGGGGGCGCCGGCGGGGAGCTGTTTTTT. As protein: CASNEGTGGAGGELFF.